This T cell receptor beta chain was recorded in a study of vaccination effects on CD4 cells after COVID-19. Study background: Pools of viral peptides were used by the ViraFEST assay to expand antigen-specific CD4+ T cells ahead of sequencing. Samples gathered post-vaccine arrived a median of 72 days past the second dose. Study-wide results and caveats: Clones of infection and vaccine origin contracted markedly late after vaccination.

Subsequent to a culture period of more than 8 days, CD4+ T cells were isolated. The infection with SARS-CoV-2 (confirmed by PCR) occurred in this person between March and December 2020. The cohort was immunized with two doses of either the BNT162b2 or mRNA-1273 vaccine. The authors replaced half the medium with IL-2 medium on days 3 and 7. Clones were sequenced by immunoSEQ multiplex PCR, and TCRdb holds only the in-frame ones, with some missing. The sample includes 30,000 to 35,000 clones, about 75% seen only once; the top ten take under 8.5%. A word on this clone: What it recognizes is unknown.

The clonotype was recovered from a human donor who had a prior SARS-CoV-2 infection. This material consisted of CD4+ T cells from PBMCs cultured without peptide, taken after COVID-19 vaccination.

This CDR3 is CASSRWIAGGSTDTQYF. CDR3 nucleotides: TGTGCCAGCAGTCGCTGGATAGCGGGGGGATCCACAGATACGCAGTATTTT. V and J are TRBV6-6 and TRBJ2-3; 10 positions match TRBD2. Germline values: CDR1 MNHNY, CDR2 SVGAGI (reference sequence). Losses at the gene ends were 5 bases for V and 2 bases for J; bases not matched to a gene: 10. This CDR3 region has 17 residues.